This T cell receptor (beta chain) was found in a study of blood T cell repertoires in COVID-19. Study overall: Collection of acute and convalescent COVID-19 samples took place in the United States, Italy and Spain. PBMCs, B-cell-depleted T cells, or T cells provided the cDNA or gDNA that made up the material.

With V trimmed by 5 bases and J by 4 bases, 7 bases remained unmatched. Germline CDR1 reads SGHVS; CDR2 reads FQNEAQ. This CDR3 region has 15 residues. In the study's own analysis: Amplifying reference gene primers gave estimates of nucleated cell counts. Produced via immunoSEQ multiplex PCR; TCRdb's table is partial and in-frame only. V, J and clone size are taken as reported in that table, and D and trimming were inferred from the DNA itself. The sample contains 98,000 or so clones, 75% to 85% of which appear only once. This TCR came from a man in his sixties with acute or convalescent COVID-19. This chain links TRBV7-8 with TRBJ1-2; 10 nucleotides align to TRBD1. Sequenced material: peripheral blood. CDR3 amino acids: CASSQDRGLVYGYTF. The CDR3 region has the DNA TGTGCCAGCAGCCAAGACAGGGGGCTGGTCTATGGCTACACCTTC.